Listed below are T cell receptor beta chains from one sample, sequenced in a study of monozygotic twins with inflammatory bowel disease. Reanalyzing the 5' RACE reads, TCRdb keeps one entry per CDR3 protein, without DNA. The table for this sample gives 150,000 to 200,000 distinct CDR3 sequences. The sample consisted of blood. The receptors stem from a human donor with ulcerative colitis or Crohn's disease, or a healthy co-twin of an affected twin (not recorded which). The CDR3 runs from the conserved cysteine through the conserved F or W. Each record gives: J gene, V gene, CDR3 protein.

J gene: TRBJ1-2
V gene: TRBV5-5
CDR3 protein: CASSLVQVGTFIRYTF

J gene: TRBJ2-7
V gene: TRBV7-2
CDR3 protein: CASSQLASLFYEQYF

J gene: TRBJ2-7
V gene: TRBV27
CDR3 protein: CASSLTSGQQYF

J gene: TRBJ2-1
V gene: TRBV5-1
CDR3 protein: CASSLGTGSWSYNEQFF

J gene: TRBJ2-7
V gene: TRBV2
CDR3 protein: CASSEGFSYEQYF

J gene: TRBJ2-7
V gene: TRBV18
CDR3 protein: CASSPLSGKAGGPYEQYF

J gene: TRBJ1-6
V gene: TRBV6-1
CDR3 protein: CASSRPGTGAHPEYSPLHF

J gene: TRBJ2-7
V gene: TRBV6-5
CDR3 protein: CASRRFWPDEQYF

J gene: TRBJ1-6
V gene: TRBV20-1
CDR3 protein: CSARDGGGGPLHF

J gene: TRBJ1-2
V gene: TRBV7-9
CDR3 protein: CASSLAGGYYGYTF

J gene: TRBJ2-5
V gene: TRBV7-9
CDR3 protein: CASSLRAQEPQYF

J gene: TRBJ2-3
V gene: TRBV9
CDR3 protein: CASSVVGGYTDTQYF

J gene: TRBJ1-2
V gene: TRBV20-1
CDR3 protein: CSARDWWENYGYTF

J gene: TRBJ2-7
V gene: TRBV12-3/TRBV12-4
CDR3 protein: CASSSLAYEQYF

J gene: TRBJ1-2
V gene: TRBV12-3/TRBV12-4
CDR3 protein: CASSLPTGTGGGYTF

J gene: TRBJ2-6
V gene: TRBV12-3/TRBV12-4
CDR3 protein: CASSLGASGANVLTF

J gene: TRBJ2-5
V gene: TRBV7-2
CDR3 protein: CASTPGETQYF

J gene: TRBJ2-7
V gene: TRBV13
CDR3 protein: CASSLSERTYEQYF

J gene: TRBJ2-2
V gene: TRBV19
CDR3 protein: CASSIVYGTGELFF

J gene: TRBJ2-3
V gene: TRBV30
CDR3 protein: CAWKTSAAQYF

J gene: TRBJ1-3
V gene: TRBV20-1
CDR3 protein: CSAKVETYSGNTIYF

J gene: TRBJ2-7
V gene: TRBV10-1
CDR3 protein: CASSRSRGVNEQYF

J gene: TRBJ2-5
V gene: TRBV6-5
CDR3 protein: CASSYNQETQYF

J gene: TRBJ2-1
V gene: TRBV2
CDR3 protein: CASRGEYNEQFF

J gene: TRBJ1-1
V gene: TRBV25-1
CDR3 protein: CASKAGDTEAFF

J gene: TRBJ1-2
V gene: TRBV20-1
CDR3 protein: CSARDGRGHGYGYTF

J gene: TRBJ2-6
V gene: TRBV5-1
CDR3 protein: CASSLDPGANVLTF

J gene: TRBJ2-1
V gene: TRBV29-1
CDR3 protein: CSVEKRREGYNEQFF

J gene: TRBJ1-1
V gene: TRBV6-1
CDR3 protein: CASASAGLNTEAFF

J gene: TRBJ1-5
V gene: TRBV5-5
CDR3 protein: CASSFLLVGSNQPQHF

J gene: TRBJ1-2
V gene: TRBV5-1
CDR3 protein: CASRSGLNYGYTF

J gene: TRBJ1-2
V gene: TRBV7-9
CDR3 protein: CASSLDRDYGYTF

J gene: TRBJ2-7
V gene: TRBV29-1
CDR3 protein: CSVRTGRGYEQYF

J gene: TRBJ2-7
V gene: TRBV5-1
CDR3 protein: CASSVNTGPTYEQYF

J gene: TRBJ1-1
V gene: TRBV10-3
CDR3 protein: CAIGPGGARKNTEAFF

J gene: TRBJ1-1
V gene: TRBV11-3
CDR3 protein: CASSLYRGSEAFF

J gene: TRBJ2-7
V gene: TRBV3-1
CDR3 protein: CASSQDLGQGFYEQYF

J gene: TRBJ2-6
V gene: TRBV5-4
CDR3 protein: CASSLGRLGPGANVLTF

J gene: TRBJ1-5
V gene: TRBV10-3
CDR3 protein: CAISPADSNQPQHF

J gene: TRBJ2-2
V gene: TRBV7-2
CDR3 protein: CASSSLRGGGTGELFF

J gene: TRBJ2-7
V gene: TRBV6-1
CDR3 protein: CASSQTSGGAALEQYF

J gene: TRBJ2-7
V gene: TRBV29-1
CDR3 protein: CSVGGGRTYEQYF

J gene: TRBJ2-1
V gene: TRBV28
CDR3 protein: CASRRTGEDEQFF

J gene: TRBJ2-7
V gene: TRBV20-1
CDR3 protein: CSARAGGAGETSYEQYF

J gene: TRBJ1-2
V gene: TRBV9
CDR3 protein: CASSVEGYYGYTF

J gene: TRBJ2-7
V gene: TRBV4-3
CDR3 protein: CASSQDVGPPYEQYF

J gene: TRBJ2-5
V gene: TRBV4-2
CDR3 protein: CASSQGLAGGLETQYF

J gene: TRBJ1-5
V gene: TRBV4-2
CDR3 protein: CASSPEGGIQPQHF

J gene: TRBJ2-4
V gene: TRBV5-1
CDR3 protein: CASREEGNIQYF

J gene: TRBJ1-1
V gene: TRBV5-1
CDR3 protein: CASRINAGGGFMNTEAFF

J gene: TRBJ1-2
V gene: TRBV20-1
CDR3 protein: CSARVTMMNGYTF

J gene: TRBJ2-3
V gene: TRBV5-1
CDR3 protein: CASSLVGSSLGTDTQYF

J gene: TRBJ2-5
V gene: TRBV5-1
CDR3 protein: CASSFNGGRETQYF